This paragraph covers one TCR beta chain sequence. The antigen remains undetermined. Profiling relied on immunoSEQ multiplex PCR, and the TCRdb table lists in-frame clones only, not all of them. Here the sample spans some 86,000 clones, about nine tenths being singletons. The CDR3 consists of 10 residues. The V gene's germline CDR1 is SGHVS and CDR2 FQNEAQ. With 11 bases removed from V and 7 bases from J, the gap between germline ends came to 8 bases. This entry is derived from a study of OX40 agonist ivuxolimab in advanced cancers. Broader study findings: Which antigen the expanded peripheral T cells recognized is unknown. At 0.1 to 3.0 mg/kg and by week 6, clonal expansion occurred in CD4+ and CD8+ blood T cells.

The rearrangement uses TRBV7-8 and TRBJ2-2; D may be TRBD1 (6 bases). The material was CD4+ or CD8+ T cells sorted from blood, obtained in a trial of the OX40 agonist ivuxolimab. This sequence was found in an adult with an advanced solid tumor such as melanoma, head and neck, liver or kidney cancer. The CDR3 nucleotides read TGTGCCGCAGGGGACGGGGAGCTGTTTTTT. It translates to CAAGDGELFF.